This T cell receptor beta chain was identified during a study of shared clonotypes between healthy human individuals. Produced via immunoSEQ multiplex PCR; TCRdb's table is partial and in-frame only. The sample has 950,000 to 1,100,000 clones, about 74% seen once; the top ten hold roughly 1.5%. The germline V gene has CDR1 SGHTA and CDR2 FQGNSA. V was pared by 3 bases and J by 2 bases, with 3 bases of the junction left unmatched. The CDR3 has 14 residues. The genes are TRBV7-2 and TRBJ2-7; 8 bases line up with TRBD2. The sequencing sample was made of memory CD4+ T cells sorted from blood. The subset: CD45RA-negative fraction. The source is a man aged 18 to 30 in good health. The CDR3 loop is CASSFREGPYEQYF. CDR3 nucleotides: TGTGCCAGCAGCTTCCGGGAGGGCCCCTACGAGCAGTACTTC. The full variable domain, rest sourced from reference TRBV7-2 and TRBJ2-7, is GAGVSQSPSNKVTEKGKDVELRCDPISGHTALYWYRQSLGQGLEFLIYFQGNSAPDKSGLPSDRFSAERTGGSVSTLTIQRTQQEDSAVYLCASSFREGPYEQYFGPGTRLTVT.